This is a list of T cell receptor beta chains from one sample in a study of T-cell reconstitution after alpha-beta-depleted transplantation in children. TCRdb re-analysed the PCR reads in MiXCR, keeping a single row per CDR3 protein. The sample consists of hundreds of thousands of distinct CDR3 sequences, roughly 13% of them appearing once. This specimen consisted of PBMCs, mostly from graft donor cells, obtained 360 days after TCRalphabeta/CD19-depleted stem cell transplant. The receptors originated from a male patient between 10 and 17 years old who had a stem cell transplant for acute myeloid leukemia, so the T cells may come from the graft donor. The CDR3 runs from the conserved cysteine through the conserved F or W. Each record gives: clone size, D gene, V gene, J gene, CDR3 DNA, CDR3 protein. A D gene is named only where the DNA matches it firmly. Clone size is stated in some rows and not others, as once, few, many or a class when expanded.

>few|-|TRBV20-1|TRBJ2-7
TGCAGTGCTAGAGATCTGGTTAGGGACACCTTCTACGAGCAGTACTTC
CSARDLVRDTFYEQYF
>many|-|TRBV4-2|TRBJ2-2
TGTGCCAGCAGCCAATTCACCGGGGAGCTGTTTTTT
CASSQFTGELFF
>few|-|TRBV12-5|TRBJ1-6
TGTGCTAGTTTGGGCCACCCTGCTGGCTCCTATAATTCACCCCTCCACTTT
CASLGHPAGSYNSPLHF
>-|-|TRBV28|TRBJ1-1
TGTGCCAGCAGACATGGGGCTCCGAACACTGAAGCTTTCTTT
CASRHGAPNTEAFF
>-|TRBD2|TRBV7-3|TRBJ2-1
TGTGCCAGCAGCCACACTAGCGGGATGACCAATGAGCAGTTCTTC
CASSHTSGMTNEQFF
>few|TRBD1|TRBV20-1|TRBJ1-1
TGCAGTGCTAGAGGTACAGGGGGAAAAGCTTTCTTT
CSARGTGGKAFF
>-|-|TRBV20-1|TRBJ2-5
TGCAGCGCTCAAACTAGCTTCCAAGAGACCCAGTACTTC
CSAQTSFQETQYF
>many|TRBD1|TRBV20-1|TRBJ1-2
TGCAGTGCTAGGACAGGGAACTCTAACTATGGCTACACTTTC
CSARTGNSNYGYTF
>-|-|TRBV6-2/TRBV6-3|TRBJ2-3
TGTGCCAGCAGTTCCTTGGAACTAGTGCGGGGAACAGATACGCAGTATTTT
CASSSLELVRGTDTQYF
>many|-|TRBV28|TRBJ1-2
TGTGCCAGCAGTCAACAGGGAGTAAGCTATGGCTACACCTTC
CASSQQGVSYGYTF
>-|-|TRBV5-1|TRBJ2-5
TGCGCCAGCAGCTTGTTTCTCGCGGGAAAAGAGACCCAGTACTTC
CASSLFLAGKETQYF
>-|-|TRBV29-1|TRBJ2-7
TGCAGCGTTGACGCGGGACGTCGGAGCTCCTACGAGCAGTACTTC
CSVDAGRRSSYEQYF
>-|-|TRBV20-1|TRBJ1-5
TGCAGTGCTACGAGACAGGATCATAGCAATCAGCCCCAGCATTTT
CSATRQDHSNQPQHF
>-|-|TRBV5-1|TRBJ2-3
TGCGCCAGCAGCTTGATCAGGGGCGGCACAGATACGCAGTATTTT
CASSLIRGGTDTQYF
>-|-|TRBV20-1|TRBJ2-7
TGCAGTGCTAGAGTTGTCAGGGGTTACTCCAACTACGAGCAGTACTTC
CSARVVRGYSNYEQYF
>many|TRBD1|TRBV19|TRBJ2-2
TGTGCCAGTAGTACAACCGGGACAGGGCGGACCGGGGAGCTGTTTTTT
CASSTTGTGRTGELFF
>few|-|TRBV29-1|TRBJ1-1
TGCAGCGTTGAAGCCGGAGTGAACACTGAAGCTTTCTTT
CSVEAGVNTEAFF
>few|-|TRBV28|TRBJ2-7
TGTGCCAGCACTCCGACTAGAACCCCCTACGAGCAGTACTTC
CASTPTRTPYEQYF
>-|TRBD2|TRBV5-1|TRBJ2-3
TGCGCCAGCAGCCCCAATATAGCGGGCAGCACAGATACGCAGTATTTT
CASSPNIAGSTDTQYF
>-|-|TRBV18|TRBJ1-1
TGTGCCAGCTCACCAGTAGGAACAGAGAACACTGAAGCTTTCTTT
CASSPVGTENTEAFF
>few|-|TRBV20-1|TRBJ2-5
TGCAGTGCTGCGCAGCAAGAGACCCAGTACTTC
CSAAQQETQYF
>-|-|TRBV12-3/TRBV12-4|TRBJ1-5
TGTGCCAGCAGGGGACAATATAATCAGCCCCAGCATTTT
CASRGQYNQPQHF
>-|TRBD2|TRBV10-3|TRBJ2-5
TGTGCCATCAGGGTGACTAGCGGGTCTCAAGAGACCCAGTACTTC
CAIRVTSGSQETQYF
>few|-|TRBV7-2|TRBJ2-7
TGTGCCAGCAGCTTAGGCGTAGCATTACAGTACGAGCAGTACTTC
CASSLGVALQYEQYF
>few|-|TRBV12-3/TRBV12-4|TRBJ2-3
TGTGCCAGCCGGCCGGACCTTAGCACAGATACGCAGTATTTT
CASRPDLSTDTQYF
>few|-|TRBV28|TRBJ2-7
TGTGCCAGCAAAACGGTGATTTCCTACGAGCAGTACTTC
CASKTVISYEQYF
>few|-|TRBV6-5|TRBJ2-7
TGTGCCAGCAGCAGGACAGAGGGCGAGCAGTACTTC
CASSRTEGEQYF
>-|-|TRBV4-2|TRBJ2-1
TGTGCCAGCAGCCAGCTAGTGGGGGCCAGTGGCAATGAGCAGTTCTTC
CASSQLVGASGNEQFF
>-|-|TRBV5-1|TRBJ1-2
TGCGCCAGCAGCCAAGACAGGACCTTCAACTATGGCTACACCTTC
CASSQDRTFNYGYTF
>many|-|TRBV29-1|TRBJ2-3
TGCAGCCTAAACCAGGGGCTCACAGATACGCAGTATTTT
CSLNQGLTDTQYF
>few|TRBD1|TRBV28|TRBJ1-2
TGTGCCAGCAGACTAGGGACAGCCTATGGCTACACCTTC
CASRLGTAYGYTF
>few|-|TRBV7-9|TRBJ2-7
TGTGCCAGCAGCTTAGGACAGAAGATGTACGAGCAGTACTTC
CASSLGQKMYEQYF
>many|TRBD2|TRBV11-3|TRBJ2-1
TGTGCCAGCAGCTTTTCTAGCGGGAGGAACGACAATGAGCAGTTCTTC
CASSFSSGRNDNEQFF
>many|TRBD2|TRBV13|TRBJ2-7
TGTGCCAGCAGCTTAGCAGCGGGAAGCTCCTACGAGCAGTACTTC
CASSLAAGSSYEQYF
>many|TRBD2|TRBV9|TRBJ2-7
TGTGCCAGCAGCCCGAGGGCTAGCGGAAAAGGGCCGACCTACGAGCAGTACTTC
CASSPRASGKGPTYEQYF
>few|-|TRBV12-3/TRBV12-4|TRBJ2-1
TGTGCCAGCAGTTTGGGCAGGGGGGAGTACAATGAGCAGTTCTTC
CASSLGRGEYNEQFF
>many|-|TRBV4-3|TRBJ2-1
TGCGCCAGCAGCCAGGGGGCGGGAAGCTCCTACAATGAGCAGTTCTTC
CASSQGAGSSYNEQFF
>many|-|TRBV29-1|TRBJ2-7
TGCAGCGTTGAAGGAGGGAGGTACTCCTACGAGCAGTACTTC
CSVEGGRYSYEQYF
>few|-|TRBV30|TRBJ2-1
TGTGCCTGGAGTCCTCGGGAGGAGCAGTTCTTC
CAWSPREEQFF
>few|TRBD2|TRBV20-1|TRBJ2-7
TGCAGTGCTTTAGCGGGAGGGCCTAATCACGAGCAGTACTTC
CSALAGGPNHEQYF
>-|-|TRBV28|TRBJ2-3
TGTGCCACCAGGGTTGCGGGAAGCACAGATACGCAGTATTTT
CATRVAGSTDTQYF
>-|-|TRBV5-1|TRBJ1-1
TGCGCCAGCAGCTTTTGGGGGGCGGTTGTGGACACTGAAGCTTTCTTT
CASSFWGAVVDTEAFF
>few|TRBD2|TRBV10-3|TRBJ2-5
TGTGCCATCAGTGGGCAGGGACTAGCGGTCGAAGAGACCCAGTACTTC
CAISGQGLAVEETQYF
>many|TRBD1|TRBV20-1|TRBJ2-1
TGCAGTGCCGAGGACAGGGGTGATAGCAATGAGCAGTTCTTC
CSAEDRGDSNEQFF
>many|-|TRBV29-1|TRBJ2-2
TGCAGCGTTGCCAGGGCTCTTGTCACCGGGGAGCTGTTTTTT
CSVARALVTGELFF
>many|TRBD2|TRBV6-5|TRBJ2-1
TGTGCCAGCGTTCCCCTAGCGGGAGCTTCTGAGCAGTTCTTC
CASVPLAGASEQFF